This T cell receptor beta chain was identified in a study of CD8+CD57+ T cells in acquired aplastic anemia. Overall study: The study obtained an average of around 3.4 ug of DNA from sorted CD4+ and CD8+ cells.

The use of genomic DNA as template underpinned the TCR beta VDJ and CDR3 profiling. TCRdb reprocessed the reads with MiXCR, giving one entry per CDR3 protein. The sample includes 200,000 or so distinct CDR3 sequences, 64% of them seen just once. Regarding the study as a whole: The number of CD8+ CDR3 sequences shared by patients and controls was twenty-nine. The study found no significant CD8+ Simpson's diversity difference between patients and controls.

V was clipped by 4 bases and J by 2 bases, with 6 bases between them. The length of the CDR3 is 13 residues. From germline, CDR1 is SEHNR and CDR2 FQNEAQ (reference sequence). For this clonotype: Its matching antigen is unknown.

The receptor comes from a human donor with severe aplastic anemia or a healthy control (not recorded which). Specimen: sorted CD4+, CD8+, or CD8+CD57+ T cells (not recorded which) from PBMCs. The rearrangement uses TRBV7-9 and TRBJ2-4, with D perhaps TRBD2 (5 bases). The CDR3: CASSSGTKNIQYF. The CDR3 DNA is TGTGCCAGCAGCTCCGGGACCAAAAACATTCAGTACTTC.